The T cell receptor (beta chain) described here comes from a study of cytomegalovirus exposure and HLA in healthy donors. A multiplex PCR was run with 60 Vbeta primers and 13 Jbeta primers. Measured with immunoSEQ multiplex PCR; TCRdb has only the in-frame clones, and not every one. The data hold about 120,000 clones, with just under 75% observed a single time. The germline gives CDR1 SGHDT, CDR2 YYEEEE. This CDR3 region has 13 residues. This clone was seen once. The V call is TRBV5-6, the J call TRBJ2-5, with D unclear. The DNA end favors TRBJ2-7, so the J call may be wrong. What was sequenced was PBMCs. The receptor was isolated from a human donor in good health. The CDR3 DNA reads as TGTGCCAGCAGCTTGGCCCCCTTGGGCGAGCAGTACTTC. Its protein is CASSLAPLGEQYF.